This T cell receptor (beta chain) was retrieved from a study of cytomegalovirus exposure and HLA in healthy donors. A word on this clone: Its antigen is not identified.

The donors were part of the validation cohort, which consisted of under 150 subjects and was separate from the first cohort of 670 or so subjects. This CDR3 is 14 amino acids long. Assay used: immunoSEQ multiplex PCR; TCRdb lists only in-frame clones, some missing. The sample holds under 150,000 clones; roughly nine tenths are singletons and the top ten take roughly 0.7%. Study-level findings and limits: According to a later analysis, TCR clusters from the first cohort tended to co-occur in the approximately 120 validation repertoires. The investigators catalogued 180 or so TCR beta chains as cytomegalovirus-associated.

The chain employs TRBV21-1 and TRBJ1-5; the D call of TRBD1 is as the table states it, not checked on the DNA. TRBV21-1 is annotated as a pseudogene. The TCR comes from a man younger than 30 in good health and CMV-seronegative. What was sequenced was PBMCs. In nucleotides, the CDR3 is TGTGCCAGCATCACAGGGGGCGTTGGACAGCCCCAGCATTTT. This sequence encodes CASITGGVGQPQHF.